A single sample is the source of the 10 T cell receptor beta chains below, sequenced in a study of cytomegalovirus exposure and HLA in healthy donors. PCR used 60 Vbeta primers and 13 Jbeta primers. Clones were sequenced by immunoSEQ multiplex PCR, and TCRdb holds only the in-frame ones, with some missing. The data hold under 150,000 clones, with about four fifths observed a single time. The sequenced material came from PBMCs. The receptors stem from a young woman in good health and CMV-seronegative.

This clone was seen just once. For the CDR3, the DNA is TGTGCCAGCAGAACCGGGACAACGAACACTGAAGCTTTCTTT. Protein product: CASRTGTTNTEAFF. The chain is built from TRBV6-6 and TRBJ1-1; D is possibly TRBD1 (6 bases). Germline-derived CDR1 and CDR2 are MNHNY and SVGAGI (reference sequence). The CDR3 has 14 residues. Trimming removed 6 bases at V and 1 base at J, with 12 bases between.

This clone was counted a single time. The chain couples TRBV29-1 to TRBJ1-2, with D perhaps TRBD1 (5 bases). The CDR3 runs 13 residues. V was clipped by 3 bases and J by 7 bases, with 15 bases between them. CDR1 and CDR2 (germline): SQVTM, ANQGSEA. CDR3 sequence reads: CSVEGGGRFGYTF. The CDR3 region has the DNA TGCAGCGTTGAGGGCGGGGGGAGATTTGGCTACACCTTC.

V and J are TRBV19 and TRBJ2-5; 7 bases align to TRBD2. The J segment lost 9 bases and the V segment lost 7 bases, leaving 14 bases of the junction unmatched. The germline CDR1 and CDR2 sequences are LNHDA and SQIVND (reference sequence). The CDR3 runs to 14 residues. In DNA, the CDR3 is TGTGCCAGTACGATTGGGGGGGGGTCGGGGCCCCAGTACTTC. Translated: CASTIGGGSGPQYF.

The chain is built from TRBV11-2 and TRBJ1-1; TRBD1 aligns across 8 bases. V shed 5 bases, J shed 5 bases, and the junction held 10 bases outside the gene matches. The germline CDR1 and CDR2 sequences are SGHAT and FQNNGV. The CDR3 length is 15 residues. CDR3 nucleotides: TGTGCCAGCAGCACACACCGGGACAGGTATACTGAAGCTTTCTTT. Residues: CASSTHRDRYTEAFF. Drawing the rest from reference TRBV11-2 and TRBJ1-1, the complete variable domain is EAGVAQSPRYKIIEKRQSVAFWCNPISGHATLYWYQQILGQGPKLLIQFQNNGVVDDSQLPKDRFSAERLKGVDSTLKIQPAKLEDSAVYLCASSTHRDRYTEAFFGQGTRLTVV.

J is TRBJ2-7 and V is TRBV6-1; D may be TRBD2 (5 bases). The CDR3 spans 13 residues. The ends were cut back, 10 bases at V and 7 bases at J, with 20 bases in the middle. CDR1 and CDR2 from the germline V gene are MNHNS and SASEGT. CDR3 DNA sequence: TGTGCCACCGCACTAGAAATGTTGGGAGAGCAGTACTTC. Its protein is CATALEMLGEQYF.

The chain uses TRBV18 and TRBJ1-4; 7 bases line up with TRBD1. The V and J ends lost 5 bases and 0 bases, in that order; junction bases with no gene match: 3. CDR1 and CDR2 from the germline V gene are KGHSH and LQKENI. The CDR3 sequence is 15 residues long. The CDR3 protein is CASSSGQSTNEKLFF. Written as DNA, the CDR3 is TGTGCCAGCTCATCGGGACAGTCAACTAATGAAAAACTGTTTTTT.

V usage is TRBV11-2 and J usage is TRBJ2-3; 14 positions match TRBD2. The CDR3 totals 16 residues. Germline V gives CDR1 SGHAT, CDR2 FQNNGV. The V and J ends lost 5 bases and 4 bases, in that order; junction bases with no gene match: 5. In DNA, the CDR3 is TGTGCCAGCAGCCACGGGACTAGCGGGAGCGCAGATACGCAGTATTTT. This translates into CASSHGTSGSADTQYF.

This clone showed up just once. The chain links TRBV29-1 to TRBJ2-7, with TRBD2 matching 8 bases. V lost 7 bases and J lost 7; bases outside the gene matches: 12. Per the germline V gene, CDR1 is SQVTM and CDR2 is ANQGSEA. The CDR3 totals 13 residues. The CDR3 here is CSGSGGLLSEQYF. Here the CDR3 DNA reads TGCAGCGGGAGCGGGGGTCTCCTCTCGGAGCAGTACTTC.

The rearrangement uses TRBV28 and TRBJ1-5, with 8 nucleotides matching TRBD1. Germline V gene data show CDR1 as MDHEN and CDR2 as SYDVKM. Trimming removed 5 bases from V and 2 bases from J; junction bases left unmatched: 5. The CDR3 is 15 amino acids. In nucleotides, the CDR3 is TGTGCCAGCAGTCCAGGGGGCAGTCGCAATCAGCCCCAGCATTTT. This encodes CASSPGGSRNQPQHF. The whole variable domain, filled in from reference TRBV28 and TRBJ1-5, reads DVKVTQSSRYLVKRTGEKVFLECVQDMDHENMFWYRQDPGLGLRLIYFSYDVKMKEKGDIPEGYSVSREKKERFSLILESASTNQTSMYLCASSPGGSRNQPQHFGDGTRLSIL.

The chain recombines TRBV7-2 with TRBJ2-1; D not certain. The CDR3 runs 13 residues. CDR1 and CDR2 from the germline V gene are SGHTA and FQGNSA. V shed 3 bases and J shed 15 bases, with 18 bases lying between them. The CDR3: CASSFRVARPMFF. The CDR3 DNA follows: TGTGCCAGCAGCTTTCGCGTTGCGCGCCCTATGTTCTTC.